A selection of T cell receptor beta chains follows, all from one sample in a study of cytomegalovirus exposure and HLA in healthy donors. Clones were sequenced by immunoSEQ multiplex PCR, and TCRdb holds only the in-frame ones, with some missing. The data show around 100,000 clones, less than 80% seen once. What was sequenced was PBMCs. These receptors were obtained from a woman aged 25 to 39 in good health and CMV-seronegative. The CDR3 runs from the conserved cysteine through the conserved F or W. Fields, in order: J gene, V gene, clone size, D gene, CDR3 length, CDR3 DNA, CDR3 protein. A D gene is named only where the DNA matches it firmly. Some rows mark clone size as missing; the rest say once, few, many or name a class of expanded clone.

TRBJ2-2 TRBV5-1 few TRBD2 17 TGCGCCAGCAGCCGGGGACTAGCGGGAGTCATCACCGGGGAGCTGTTTTTT CASSRGLAGVITGELFF
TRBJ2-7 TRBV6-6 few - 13 TGTGCCAGCAGTTGGTCTAGCAGTAACGAGCAGTACTTC CASSWSSSNEQYF
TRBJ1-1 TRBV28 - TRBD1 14 TGTGCCAGCAGTTTCGGGACAGGTGACACTGAAGCTTTCTTT CASSFGTGDTEAFF
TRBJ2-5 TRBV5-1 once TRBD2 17 TGCGCCAGCAGCTTGGGGCTAGCGGGAGATAATAGAGAGACCCAGTACTTC CASSLGLAGDNRETQYF
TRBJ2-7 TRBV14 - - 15 TGTGCCAGCAGCCAAGTCAATTTACAGACCTACGAGCAGTACTTC CASSQVNLQTYEQYF
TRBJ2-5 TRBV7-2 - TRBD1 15 TGTGCCAGCAGCTTACAGGGGGCAATGGGAGAGACCCAGTACTTC CASSLQGAMGETQYF
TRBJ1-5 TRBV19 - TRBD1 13 TGTGCCAGTAGTGACAGGGTTAATCAGCCCCAGCATTTT CASSDRVNQPQHF
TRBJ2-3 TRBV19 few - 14 TGTGCCAGTAGTACAGGGGGGTCACGCGGTACGCAGTATTTT CASSTGGSRGTQYF
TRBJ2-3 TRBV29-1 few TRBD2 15 TGCAGCGTGAAAACTAGCGGGAGCATGGTAGATACGCAGTATTTT CSVKTSGSMVDTQYF
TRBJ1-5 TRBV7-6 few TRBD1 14 TGTGCCAGCAGCTTAGTAGGGGGCCGTCCGCCCCAGCATTTT CASSLVGGRPPQHF
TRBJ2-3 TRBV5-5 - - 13 TGTGCCAGCAGCTTAGAGTTCACAGATACGCAGTATTTT CASSLEFTDTQYF
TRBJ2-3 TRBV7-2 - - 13 TGTGCCAGCAGCTTTACAGGAACAGATACGCAGTATTTT CASSFTGTDTQYF
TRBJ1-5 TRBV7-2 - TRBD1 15 TGTGCCAGCAGCTCCGGGACAGGGGGATTTCAGCCCCAGCATTTT CASSSGTGGFQPQHF
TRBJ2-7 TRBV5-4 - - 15 TGTGCCAGCAGCTGGGGAGGACGGGACTCCTACGAGCAGTACTTC CASSWGGRDSYEQYF
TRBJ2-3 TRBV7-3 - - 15 TGTGCCAGCAGGGAAGGAGTCGTTCACACAGATACGCAGTATTTT CASREGVVHTDTQYF
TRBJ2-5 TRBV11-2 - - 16 TGTGCCAGCAGCCCAAGGGGGGAGGGCCCGGTAGAGACCCAGTACTTC CASSPRGEGPVETQYF
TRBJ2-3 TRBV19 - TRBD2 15 TGTGCCAGTAGTATAGGGACTAGCGAGACAGATACGCAGTATTTT CASSIGTSETDTQYF
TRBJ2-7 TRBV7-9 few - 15 TGTGCCAGCAGCTTAGCCTCCGGCCGCGGGTACGAGCAGTACTTC CASSLASGRGYEQYF
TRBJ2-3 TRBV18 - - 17 TGTGCCAGCTCACCACGCGTACAGGCGAGCGGCACAGATACGCAGTATTTT CASSPRVQASGTDTQYF
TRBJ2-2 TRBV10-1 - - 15 TGCGCCAGCAGTTTACCAGGGCTCTACACCGGGGAGCTGTTTTTT CASSLPGLYTGELFF
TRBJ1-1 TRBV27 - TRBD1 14 TGTGCCAGCTGCTACAGGGGCCGGGGCACTGAAGCTTTCTTT CASCYRGRGTEAFF
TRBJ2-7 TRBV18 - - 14 TGTGCCAGCTCATCCAGCGGGACAAGGGACGAGCAGTACTTC CASSSSGTRDEQYF
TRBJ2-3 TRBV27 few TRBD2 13 TGTGCCAGCACGGCGGGAGGGCCCGATACGCAGTATTTT CASTAGGPDTQYF
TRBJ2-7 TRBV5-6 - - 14 TGTGCCAGCAGCTTACCAACTCCCCCCTACGAGCAGTACTTC CASSLPTPPYEQYF
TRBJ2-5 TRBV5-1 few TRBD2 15 TGCGCCAGCAGCTCGGGACTAGCCATCCCGGAGACCCAGTACTTC CASSSGLAIPETQYF
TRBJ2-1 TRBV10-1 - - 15 TGCGCCAGGACGACCCTAGTAAGCTCCTACAATGAGCAGTTCTTC CARTTLVSSYNEQFF
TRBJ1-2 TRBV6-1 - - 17 TGTGCCAGCAGTGAAAGGGAGACAGGCTACCTTAACTATGGCTACACCTTC CASSERETGYLNYGYTF
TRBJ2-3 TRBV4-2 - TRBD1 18 TGTGCCAGCAGCCAAGAGAATTATATGACAGGGAGCACAGATACGCAGTATTTT CASSQENYMTGSTDTQYF
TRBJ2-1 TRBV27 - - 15 TGTGCCAGCAGTTTAGGACGGACACCCTACAATGAGCAGTTCTTC CASSLGRTPYNEQFF
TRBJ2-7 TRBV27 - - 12 TGTGCCAGCAGTTTAAATGGACTCGAGCAGTACTTC CASSLNGLEQYF
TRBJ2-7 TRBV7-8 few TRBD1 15 TGTGCCAGCAGCTTAGCCGGGACAGTCTCCTACGAGCAGTACTTC CASSLAGTVSYEQYF
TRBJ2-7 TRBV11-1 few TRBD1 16 TGTGCCAGCAGCCGAGGGACAGCCTCGCTACGCTACGAGCAGTACTTC CASSRGTASLRYEQYF
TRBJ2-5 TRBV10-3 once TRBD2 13 TGTGCCAGCGGACTAGCGGGAGCAGAGACCCAGTACTTC CASGLAGAETQYF
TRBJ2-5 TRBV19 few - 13 TGTGCCAGTAGATTACAGGGCCGGGAGACCCAGTACTTC CASRLQGRETQYF